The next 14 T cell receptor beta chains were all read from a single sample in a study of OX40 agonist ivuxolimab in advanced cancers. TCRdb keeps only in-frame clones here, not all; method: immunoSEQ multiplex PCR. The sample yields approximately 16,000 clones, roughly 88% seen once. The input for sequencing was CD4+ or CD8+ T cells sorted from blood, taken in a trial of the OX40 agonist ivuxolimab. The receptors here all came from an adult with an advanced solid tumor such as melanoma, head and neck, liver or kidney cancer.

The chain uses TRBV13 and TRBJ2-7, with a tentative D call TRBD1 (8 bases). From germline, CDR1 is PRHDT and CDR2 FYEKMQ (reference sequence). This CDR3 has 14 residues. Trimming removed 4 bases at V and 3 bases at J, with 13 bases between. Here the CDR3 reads CASSSQGGNYEQYF. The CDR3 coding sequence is TGTGCCAGCAGCTCACAGGGGGGGAACTACGAGCAGTACTTC.

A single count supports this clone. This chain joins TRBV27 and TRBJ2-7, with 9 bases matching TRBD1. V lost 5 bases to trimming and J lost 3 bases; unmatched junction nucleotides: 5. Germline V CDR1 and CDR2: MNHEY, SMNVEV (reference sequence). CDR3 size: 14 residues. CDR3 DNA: TGTGCCAGCAGTCTTACAGGGGGCTTCTACGAGCAGTACTTC. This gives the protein CASSLTGGFYEQYF.

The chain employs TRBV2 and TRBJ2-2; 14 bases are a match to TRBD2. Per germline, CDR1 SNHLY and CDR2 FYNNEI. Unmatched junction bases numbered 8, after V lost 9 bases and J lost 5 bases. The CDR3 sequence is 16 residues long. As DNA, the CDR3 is TGTGCCAGGGGGGGACTAGCGGGAGTTAGGACCGGGGAGCTGTTTTTT. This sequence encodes CARGGLAGVRTGELFF.

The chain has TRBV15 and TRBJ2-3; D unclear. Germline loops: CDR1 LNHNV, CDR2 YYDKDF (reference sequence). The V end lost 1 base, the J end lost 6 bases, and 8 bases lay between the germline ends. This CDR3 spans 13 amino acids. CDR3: CATSRGWVDTQYF. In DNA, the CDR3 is TGTGCCACCAGCAGAGGTTGGGTGGATACGCAGTATTTT.

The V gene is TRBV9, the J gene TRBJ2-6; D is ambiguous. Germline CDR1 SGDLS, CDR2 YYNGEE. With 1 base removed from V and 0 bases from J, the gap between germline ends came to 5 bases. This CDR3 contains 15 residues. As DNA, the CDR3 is TGTGCCAGCAGCGTACAGTCCTCTGGGGCCAACGTCCTGACTTTC. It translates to CASSVQSSGANVLTF.

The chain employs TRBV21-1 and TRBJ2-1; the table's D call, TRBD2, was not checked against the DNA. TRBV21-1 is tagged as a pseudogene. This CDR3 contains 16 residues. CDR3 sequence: CASSKPSGRAYNEQFF. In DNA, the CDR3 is TGTGCCAGCAGCAAACCTAGCGGGAGGGCCTACAATGAGCAGTTCTTC.

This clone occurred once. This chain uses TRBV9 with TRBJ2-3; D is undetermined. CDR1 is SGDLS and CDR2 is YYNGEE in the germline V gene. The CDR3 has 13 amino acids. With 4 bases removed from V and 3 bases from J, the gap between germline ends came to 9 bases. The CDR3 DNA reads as TGTGCCAGCAGCTCAAGTAGTACAGATACGCAGTATTTT. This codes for CASSSSSTDTQYF.

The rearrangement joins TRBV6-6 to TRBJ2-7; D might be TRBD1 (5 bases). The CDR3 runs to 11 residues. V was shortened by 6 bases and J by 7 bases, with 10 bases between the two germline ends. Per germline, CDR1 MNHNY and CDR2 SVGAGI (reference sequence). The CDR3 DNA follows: TGTGCCAGCAGAACTACAGGAGAGCAGTACTTC. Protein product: CASRTTGEQYF.

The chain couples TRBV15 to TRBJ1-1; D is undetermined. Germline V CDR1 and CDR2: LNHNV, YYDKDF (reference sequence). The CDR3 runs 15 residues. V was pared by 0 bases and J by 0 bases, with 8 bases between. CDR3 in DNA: TGTGCCACCAGCAGAGAGGATATGATGAACACTGAAGCTTTCTTT. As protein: CATSREDMMNTEAFF.

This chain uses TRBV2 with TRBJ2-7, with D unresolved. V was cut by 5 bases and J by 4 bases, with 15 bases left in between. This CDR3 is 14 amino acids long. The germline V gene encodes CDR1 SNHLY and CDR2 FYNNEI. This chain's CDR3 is CASSPHPPQYEQYF. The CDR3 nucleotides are TGTGCCAGCAGTCCACACCCCCCCCAATACGAGCAGTACTTC.

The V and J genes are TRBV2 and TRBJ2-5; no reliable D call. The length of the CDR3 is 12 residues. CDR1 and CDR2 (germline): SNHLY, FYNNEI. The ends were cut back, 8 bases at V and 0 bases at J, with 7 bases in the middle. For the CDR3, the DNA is TGTGCCAGCGGATCCTACCAAGAGACCCAGTACTTC. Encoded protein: CASGSYQETQYF.

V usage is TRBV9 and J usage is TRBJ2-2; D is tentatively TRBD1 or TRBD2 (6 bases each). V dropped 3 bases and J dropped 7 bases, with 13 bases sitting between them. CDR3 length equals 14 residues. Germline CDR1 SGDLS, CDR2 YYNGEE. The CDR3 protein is CASSEGGVVGELFF. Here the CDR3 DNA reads TGTGCCAGCAGCGAGGGGGGAGTGGTCGGGGAGCTGTTTTTT.

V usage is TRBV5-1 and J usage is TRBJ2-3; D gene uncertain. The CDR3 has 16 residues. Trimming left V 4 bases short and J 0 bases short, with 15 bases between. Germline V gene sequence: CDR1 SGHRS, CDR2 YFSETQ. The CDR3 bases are TGCGCCAGCAGCCCCCACGGGCAGGCTAGCACAGATACGCAGTATTTT. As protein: CASSPHGQASTDTQYF.

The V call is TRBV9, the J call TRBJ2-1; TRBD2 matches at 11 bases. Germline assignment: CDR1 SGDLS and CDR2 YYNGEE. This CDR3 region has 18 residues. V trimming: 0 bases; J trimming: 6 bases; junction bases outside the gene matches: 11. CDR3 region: CASSVDPETSGVSNEQFF. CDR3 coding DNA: TGTGCCAGCAGCGTAGACCCTGAGACTAGCGGGGTTTCCAATGAGCAGTTCTTC. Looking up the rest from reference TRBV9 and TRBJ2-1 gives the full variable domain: DSGVTQTPKHLITATGQRVTLRCSPRSGDLSVYWYQQSLDQGLQFLIQYYNGEERAKGNILERFSAQQFPDLHSELNLSSLELGDSALYFCASSVDPETSGVSNEQFFGPGTRLTVL.